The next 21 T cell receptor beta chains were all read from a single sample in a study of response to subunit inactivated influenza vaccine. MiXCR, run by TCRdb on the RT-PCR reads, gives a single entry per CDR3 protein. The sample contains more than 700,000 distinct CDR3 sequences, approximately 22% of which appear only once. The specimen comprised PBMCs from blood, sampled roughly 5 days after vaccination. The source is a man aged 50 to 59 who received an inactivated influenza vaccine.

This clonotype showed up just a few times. CDR3 DNA sequence: TGTGCCAGCAGTTTAGAGGAGGTGAAGACCCAGTACTTC. Protein: CASSLEEVKTQYF. The V gene is TRBV12-3 or TRBV12-4, the J gene TRBJ2-5; D is possibly TRBD2 (5 bases). Trimming took 1 base from V and 6 from J, leaving 9 bases between them. The CDR3 covers 13 residues.

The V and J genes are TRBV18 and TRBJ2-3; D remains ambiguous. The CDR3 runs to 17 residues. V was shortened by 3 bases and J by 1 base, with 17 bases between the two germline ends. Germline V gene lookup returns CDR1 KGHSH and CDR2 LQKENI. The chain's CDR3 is CASSPLPLDGGTDTQYF. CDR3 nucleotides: TGTGCCAGCTCACCCCTACCCCTGGACGGCGGCACAGATACGCAGTATTTT. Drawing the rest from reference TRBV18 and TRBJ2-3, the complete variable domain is NAGVMQNPRHLVRRRGQEARLRCSPMKGHSHVYWYRQLPEEGLKFMVYLQKENIIDESGMPKERFSAEFPKEGPSILRIQQVVRGDSAAYFCASSPLPLDGGTDTQYFGPGTRLTVL.

The CDR3 reads CASSQMPGGAEQYF. The CDR3 nucleotides read TGTGCCAGCAGCCAGATGCCGGGGGGGGCCGAGCAGTACTTC. The chain links TRBV3-1 to TRBJ2-7, with 8 bases matching TRBD2. The junction had 7 bases not matched to a gene; V was cut back by 3 bases and J by 6 bases. From germline, CDR1 is LGHDT and CDR2 YNNKEL (reference sequence). CDR3 length equals 14 residues.

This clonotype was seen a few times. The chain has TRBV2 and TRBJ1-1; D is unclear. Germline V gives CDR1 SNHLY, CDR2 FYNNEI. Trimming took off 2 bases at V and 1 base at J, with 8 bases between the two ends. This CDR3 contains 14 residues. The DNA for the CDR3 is TGTGCCAGCAGTGAACTTTCGCGGAACACTGAAGCTTTCTTT. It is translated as CASSELSRNTEAFF.

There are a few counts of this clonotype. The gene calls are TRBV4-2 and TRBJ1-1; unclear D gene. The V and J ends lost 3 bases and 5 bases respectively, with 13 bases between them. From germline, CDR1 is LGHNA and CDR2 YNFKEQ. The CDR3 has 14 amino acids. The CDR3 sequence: CASSQYEGRTEAFF. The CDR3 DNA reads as TGTGCCAGCAGCCAGTACGAGGGAAGGACTGAAGCTTTCTTT.

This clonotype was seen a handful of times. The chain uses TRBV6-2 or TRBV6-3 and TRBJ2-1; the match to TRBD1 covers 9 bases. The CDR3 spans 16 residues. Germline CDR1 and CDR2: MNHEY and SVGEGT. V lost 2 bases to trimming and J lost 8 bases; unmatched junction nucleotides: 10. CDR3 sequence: CASSYPLTGGWDEQFF. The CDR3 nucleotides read TGTGCCAGCAGTTACCCGTTGACAGGGGGGTGGGATGAGCAGTTCTTC.

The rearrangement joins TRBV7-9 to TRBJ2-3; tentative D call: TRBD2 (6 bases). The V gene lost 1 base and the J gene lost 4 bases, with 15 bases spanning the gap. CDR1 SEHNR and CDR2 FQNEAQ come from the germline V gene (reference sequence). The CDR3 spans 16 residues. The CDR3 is CASSLGLERSPDTQYF. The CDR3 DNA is TGTGCCAGCAGCTTAGGACTAGAAAGGTCTCCAGATACGCAGTATTTT.

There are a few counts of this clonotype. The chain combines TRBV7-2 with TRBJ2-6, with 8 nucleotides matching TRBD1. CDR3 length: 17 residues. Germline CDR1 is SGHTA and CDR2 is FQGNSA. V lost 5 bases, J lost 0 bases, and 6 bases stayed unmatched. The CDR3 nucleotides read TGTGCCAGCAGCGAAAGACAGGGGCGCTCTGGGGCCAACGTCCTGACTTTC. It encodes CASSERQGRSGANVLTF.

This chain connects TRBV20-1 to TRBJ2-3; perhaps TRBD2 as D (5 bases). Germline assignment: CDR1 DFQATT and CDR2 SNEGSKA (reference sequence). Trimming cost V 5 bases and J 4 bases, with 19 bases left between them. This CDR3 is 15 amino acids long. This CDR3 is CSAPLSLRAPDTQYF. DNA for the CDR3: TGCAGTGCTCCGCTGTCTTTGCGGGCCCCAGATACGCAGTATTTT.

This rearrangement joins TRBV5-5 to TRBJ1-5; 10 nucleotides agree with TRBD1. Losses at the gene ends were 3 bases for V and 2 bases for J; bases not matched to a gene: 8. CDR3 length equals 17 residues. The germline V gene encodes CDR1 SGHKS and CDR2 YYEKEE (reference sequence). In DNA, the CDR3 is TGTGCCAGCAGCTCATACCGAGGGACAGGGGGCAATCAGCCCCAGCATTTT. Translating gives CASSSYRGTGGNQPQHF.

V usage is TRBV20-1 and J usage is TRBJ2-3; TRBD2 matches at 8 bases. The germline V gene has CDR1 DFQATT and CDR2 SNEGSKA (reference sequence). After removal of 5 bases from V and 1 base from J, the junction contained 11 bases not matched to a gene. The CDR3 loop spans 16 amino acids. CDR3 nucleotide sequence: TGCAGTGCTCCACAGCCGGGGGGGCTACGCACAGATACGCAGTATTTT. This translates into CSAPQPGGLRTDTQYF.

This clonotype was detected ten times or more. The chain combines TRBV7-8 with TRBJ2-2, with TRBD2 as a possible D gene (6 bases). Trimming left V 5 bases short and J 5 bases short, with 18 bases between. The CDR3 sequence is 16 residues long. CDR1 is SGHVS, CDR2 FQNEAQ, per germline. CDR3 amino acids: CASSLFSGVSTGELFF. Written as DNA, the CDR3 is TGTGCCAGCAGCCTCTTCTCGGGGGTTTCGACCGGGGAGCTGTTTTTT.

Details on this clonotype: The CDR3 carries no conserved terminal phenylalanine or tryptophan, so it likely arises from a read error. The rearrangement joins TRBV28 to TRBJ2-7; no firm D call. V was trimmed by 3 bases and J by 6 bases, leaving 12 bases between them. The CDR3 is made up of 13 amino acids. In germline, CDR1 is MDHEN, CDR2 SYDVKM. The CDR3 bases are TGTGCCAGCAGTTTCCTAGGTTCGGGCGAGCAGTACTTA. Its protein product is CASSFLGSGEQYL.

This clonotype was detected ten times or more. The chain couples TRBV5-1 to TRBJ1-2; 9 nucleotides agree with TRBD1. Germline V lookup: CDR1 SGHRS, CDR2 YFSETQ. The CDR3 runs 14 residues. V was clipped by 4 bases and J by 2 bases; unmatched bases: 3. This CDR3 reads CASSPGQGNYGYTF. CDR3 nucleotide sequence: TGCGCCAGCAGCCCAGGACAGGGGAACTATGGCTACACCTTC. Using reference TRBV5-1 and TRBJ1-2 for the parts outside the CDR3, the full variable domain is KAGVTQTPRYLIKTRGQQVTLSCSPISGHRSVSWYQQTPGQGLQFLFEYFSETQRNKGNFPGRFSGRQFSNSRSEMNVSTLELGDSALYLCASSPGQGNYGYTFGSGTRLTVV.

CDR3 coding DNA: TGTGCCAGCAGTGATGGCAGGGGCCTCTACGAGCAGTACTTC. Translating it yields CASSDGRGLYEQYF. V usage is TRBV2 and J usage is TRBJ2-7; D is perhaps TRBD1 (6 bases). Trimming cost V 3 bases and J 3 bases, with 12 bases left between them. The CDR3 consists of 14 residues. The germline V gene encodes CDR1 SNHLY and CDR2 FYNNEI.

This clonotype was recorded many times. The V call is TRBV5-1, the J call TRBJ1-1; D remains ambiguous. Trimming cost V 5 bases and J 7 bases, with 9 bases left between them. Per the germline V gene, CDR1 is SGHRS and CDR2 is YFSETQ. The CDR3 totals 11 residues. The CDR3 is CASSSGGEAFF. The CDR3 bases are TGCGCCAGCAGTAGCGGAGGTGAAGCTTTCTTT.

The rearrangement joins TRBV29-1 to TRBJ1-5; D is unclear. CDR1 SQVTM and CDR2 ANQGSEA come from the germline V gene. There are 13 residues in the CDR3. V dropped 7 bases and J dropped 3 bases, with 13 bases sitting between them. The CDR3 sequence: CSASDGINQPQHF. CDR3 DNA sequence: TGCAGCGCCTCAGACGGGATCAATCAGCCCCAGCATTTT.

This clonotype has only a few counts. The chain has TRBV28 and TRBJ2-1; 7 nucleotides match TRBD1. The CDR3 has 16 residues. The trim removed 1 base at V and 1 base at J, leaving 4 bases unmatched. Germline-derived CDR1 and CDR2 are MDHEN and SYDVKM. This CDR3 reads CASSLSPGQSYNEQFF. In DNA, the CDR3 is TGTGCCAGCAGTTTATCACCGGGACAGTCCTACAATGAGCAGTTCTTC.

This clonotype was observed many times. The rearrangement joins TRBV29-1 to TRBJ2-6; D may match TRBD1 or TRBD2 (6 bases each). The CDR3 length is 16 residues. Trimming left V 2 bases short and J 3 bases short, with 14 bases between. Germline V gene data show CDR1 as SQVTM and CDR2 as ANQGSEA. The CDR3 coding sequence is TGCAGCGTTGAAATGCAGGGGAGGTATGGGGCCAACGTCCTGACTTTC. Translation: CSVEMQGRYGANVLTF.

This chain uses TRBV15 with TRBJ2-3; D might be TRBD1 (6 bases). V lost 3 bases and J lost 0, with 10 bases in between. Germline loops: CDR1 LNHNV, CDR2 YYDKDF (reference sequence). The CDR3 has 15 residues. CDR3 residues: CATSRDRKSTDTQYF. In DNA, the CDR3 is TGTGCCACCAGCAGGGACAGAAAAAGCACAGATACGCAGTATTTT.

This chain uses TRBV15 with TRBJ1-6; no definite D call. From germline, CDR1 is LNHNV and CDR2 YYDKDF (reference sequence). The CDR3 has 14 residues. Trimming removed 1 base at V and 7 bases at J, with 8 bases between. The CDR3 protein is CATSRVGANSPLHF. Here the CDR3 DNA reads TGTGCCACCAGCAGAGTGGGTGCGAATTCACCCCTCCACTTT.